This T cell receptor beta chain was found in a study of OX40 agonist ivuxolimab in advanced cancers. Study at large: With ivuxolimab, an agonistic anti-OX40 (CD134) antibody, patients were treated.

The data were produced by immunoSEQ multiplex PCR, yet TCRdb's version contains in-frame clones alone and is incomplete. Of around 80,000 clones listed, around 86% are singletons. Looked up from germline, CDR1 is MNHEY and CDR2 is SVGAGI. The CDR3 is made up of 15 amino acids. After removal of 5 bases from V and 5 bases from J, the junction contained 5 bases not matched to a gene. The specimen was CD4+ or CD8+ T cells sorted from blood, collected in a trial of the OX40 agonist ivuxolimab. The chain carries TRBV6-5 and TRBJ2-5; 13 bases match TRBD2. The TCR originated in an adult with an advanced solid tumor such as melanoma, head and neck, liver or kidney cancer. CDR3 sequence: CASSTGTSGMETQYF. CDR3 bases: TGTGCCAGCAGTACAGGGACTAGCGGGATGGAGACCCAGTACTTC.